This TCR beta chain was sequenced in a study of blood T cell repertoires in COVID-19. Overall study: The United States, Italy and Spain provided the acute and convalescent COVID-19 samples. Sample material is recorded as cDNA or gDNA derived from T cells, B-cell-depleted T cells, or PBMCs.

Original methodology: Cell counts per sample came from amplifying reference gene primers. TCRdb keeps only in-frame clones here, not all; method: immunoSEQ multiplex PCR. The V and J calls and clone size come from that table; D and trimming were worked out from the DNA. The sample holds about 48,000 clones, 85% seen once. The length of the CDR3 is 13 residues. Germline assignment: CDR1 SSHAT and CDR2 FNYEAQ (reference sequence). Trimming stripped 5 bases from V and 4 bases from J, with 8 bases between. Sequencing was done on a sample of peripheral blood. This TCR was sampled from an older woman with acute or convalescent COVID-19. The chain links TRBV7-7 to TRBJ2-2; D is unresolved. The CDR3, as DNA: TGTGCCAGCAGCCAGGATGGCACCGGGGAGCTGTTTTTT. Translation gives CASSQDGTGELFF.